Below, one T cell receptor beta chain is given with its context. As yet, its antigen is unknown. V was trimmed by 3 bases and J by 7 bases, leaving 6 bases between them. Germline V gives CDR1 DFQATT, CDR2 SNEGSKA (reference sequence). The CDR3 consists of 10 residues. The repertoire was sequenced with immunoSEQ multiplex PCR; TCRdb's copy has only in-frame clones and lacks some. The table lists some 130,000 clones, around 90% of them singletons. The data were obtained in a study of T cell responses to AZD1222 COVID-19 vaccine. General observations from the study: Donors, mostly white British, included more females; clonal diversity was possibly underestimated. Regions left unmutated in variants are reportedly the target of nearly half of spike-specific TCRs. Two AZD1222 doses significantly raised spike-specific TCR breadth and depth over controls.

This TCR was sampled from an adult in good health. The sample was peripheral blood, taken on day 0 of AZD1222 vaccination. The V call is TRBV20-1, the J call TRBJ1-1; no clear D gene. CDR3 sequence (DNA): TGCAGTGCTAGTTTCTATGAAGCTTTCTTT. Protein sequence: CSASFYEAFF.